Below, 5 T cell receptor beta chains from the same sample are listed, as sequenced in a study of blood T cell repertoires in COVID-19. Repertoires were generated with immunoSEQ multiplex PCR, while TCRdb's copy carries only in-frame clones and drops some. This sample has about 88,000 clones, with 80% to 90% found just once. The specimen was peripheral blood. These receptors originate from a woman older than 75 with active COVID-19.

The gene calls are TRBV16 and TRBJ1-2; TRBD1 agrees at 9 bases. This CDR3 region has 15 residues. The V segment lost 2 bases and the J segment 1 base; nucleotides outside the gene matches: 2. The germline CDR1 and CDR2 sequences are KGHSY and FQNENV. The CDR3 reads CASSQLTGGNYGYTF. The DNA for the CDR3 is TGTGCCAGCAGCCAACTGACAGGGGGTAACTATGGCTACACCTTC. The full variable domain, its missing parts supplied by reference TRBV16 and TRBJ1-2, is GEEVAQTPKHLVRGEGQKAKLYCAPIKGHSYVFWYQQVLKNEFKFLISFQNENVFDETGMPKERFSAKCLPNSPCSLEIQATKLEDSAVYFCASSQLTGGNYGYTFGSGTRLTVV.

The genes are TRBV6-2 or TRBV6-3 and TRBJ2-7, with a tentative D call TRBD1 (6 bases). This CDR3 contains 13 residues. Germline values: CDR1 MNHEY, CDR2 SVGEGT. Trimming shortened V by 5 bases and J by 3 bases, and 11 bases separated the two germline ends. CDR3 coding DNA: TGTGCCAGCAGTAGCCAGGACAGCTACGAGCAGTACTTC. Its translation is CASSSQDSYEQYF.

This chain uses TRBV28 with TRBJ2-3; D gene uncertain. The CDR3 spans 13 residues. Germline CDR1 reads MDHEN; CDR2 reads SYDVKM. V lost 3 bases and J 4 bases, leaving 8 bases between the germline ends. The CDR3 spells CASSFRSPDTQYF. Here the CDR3 DNA reads TGTGCCAGCAGTTTTAGGAGTCCAGATACGCAGTATTTT.

This CDR3 is CASSVGATNEKLFF. In nucleotides, the CDR3 is TGTGCCAGCAGCGTAGGAGCAACTAATGAAAAACTGTTTTTT. This chain uses TRBV9 with TRBJ1-4, with no clear D. The CDR3 length is 14 residues. Germline V gene data show CDR1 as SGDLS and CDR2 as YYNGEE. Trimming stripped 0 bases from V and 0 bases from J, with 3 bases between.

The chain links TRBV7-3 to TRBJ2-6; the D gene is possibly TRBD1 (6 bases). This CDR3 is built from 19 residues. The ends were cut back, 5 bases at V and 0 bases at J, with 20 bases in the middle. Germline lookup yields CDR1 SGHTA and CDR2 FQGTGA. CDR3 amino acids: CASSPTDRQSISGANVLTF. CDR3 sequence (DNA): TGTGCCAGCAGCCCTACGGACAGACAGAGTATCTCTGGGGCCAACGTCCTGACTTTC.